This TCR beta chain originates from a study of blood T cell repertoires in COVID-19. Study summary: PBMCs, B-cell-depleted T cells, or T cells provided the cDNA or gDNA that made up the material.

In germline, CDR1 is SGHTA, CDR2 FQGTGA. Trimming took off 3 bases at V and 10 bases at J, with 25 bases between the two ends. The CDR3 sequence is 17 residues long. Per the study methods: Estimation of nucleated cell counts relied on the amplification of reference gene primers. TCRdb's copy holds only in-frame clones and misses some; the assay was immunoSEQ multiplex PCR. D and trimming come from the DNA, and the V and J calls and clone size come from that table. The sample records fewer than 250,000 clones, about 83% being singletons. In this sample, this clone turned up once. The clonotype originates from a woman aged 45 to 65 with acute or convalescent COVID-19. Material for sequencing was peripheral blood. The chain is built from TRBV7-3 and TRBJ2-1, with a possible D match to TRBD2 (5 bases). In nucleotides, the CDR3 is TGTGCCAGCAGCTTCGACTTGGACTCCGGACGTATTGGGGAGCAGTTCTTC. It encodes CASSFDLDSGRIGEQFF.